This T cell receptor (beta chain) comes out of a study of monozygotic twins with cystic fibrosis. Study context: Library input was about 3 micrograms of fragmented DNA, with approximately 15 PCR cycles.

From germline, CDR1 is SGHDT and CDR2 YYEEEE. The CDR3 contains 12 residues. V was cut by 1 base and J by 11 bases, with 12 bases left in between. Broader study findings: Nucleotide-identical clonotype sharing was significantly higher within monozygotic CF twin pairs than between unrelated CF individuals. Co-twins had the most similar V usage for 13 of 16 pairs, J for 8. Clonality was generally low (median roughly 0.01), higher in the most severe patients.

The table came from immunoSEQ multiplex PCR; TCRdb's copy has only in-frame clones and leaves some out. The sample lists about 29,000 clones, around four fifths occurring once. With respect to this clone: What it binds is unknown.

This chain links TRBV5-6 with TRBJ2-5; D remains unclear. The TCR was taken from a girl aged 2 to 9 with cystic fibrosis. The sequencing input was blood. The CDR3: CASSLSSAMQYF. CDR3 bases: TGTGCCAGCAGCTTGAGTTCGGCGATGCAGTACTTC.